This TCR beta chain was obtained from a study of cytomegalovirus exposure and HLA in healthy donors. PCR involved 60 Vbeta and 13 Jbeta primers. Profiled with immunoSEQ multiplex PCR; TCRdb holds only in-frame clones, not every one. The data hold around 170,000 clones, with 65% to 85% observed a single time. V gave up 4 bases and J gave up 0 bases; unmatched junction bases: 10. CDR3 length: 17 amino acids. Germline V gene data show CDR1 as SGDLS and CDR2 as YYNGEE. The source is a middle-aged man in good health and CMV-seronegative. The V gene is TRBV9, the J gene TRBJ1-3, with 7 bases aligning to TRBD1. The sequenced material came from PBMCs. The CDR3 nucleotides read TGTGCCAGCAGCCCACGGACAGGCGCCGGCTCTGGAAACACCATATATTTT. As protein: CASSPRTGAGSGNTIYF.